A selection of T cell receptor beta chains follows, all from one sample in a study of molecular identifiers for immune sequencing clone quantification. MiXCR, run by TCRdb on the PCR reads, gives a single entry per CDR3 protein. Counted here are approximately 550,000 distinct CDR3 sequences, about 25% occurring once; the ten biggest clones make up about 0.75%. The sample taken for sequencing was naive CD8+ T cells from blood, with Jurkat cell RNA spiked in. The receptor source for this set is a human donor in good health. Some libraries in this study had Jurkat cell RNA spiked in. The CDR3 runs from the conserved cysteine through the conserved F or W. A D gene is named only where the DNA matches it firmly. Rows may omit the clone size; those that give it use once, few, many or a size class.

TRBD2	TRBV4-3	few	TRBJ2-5	CASSHSNPASGLYQETQYF	TGCGCCAGCAGCCACTCCAACCCGGCTAGCGGATTGTACCAAGAGACCCAGTACTTC
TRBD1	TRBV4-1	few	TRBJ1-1	CASSQERTGGTEAFF	TGCGCCAGCAGCCAGGAAAGGACAGGCGGCACTGAAGCTTTCTTT
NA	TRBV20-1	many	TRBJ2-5	CSARRRGQETQYF	TGCAGTGCTAGGCGCAGGGGACAAGAGACCCAGTACTTC
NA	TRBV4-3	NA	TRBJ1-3	CASSLARDGSGSTIYF	TGCGCCAGCAGTCTAGCCAGGGACGGTTCTGGAAGCACCATATATTTT
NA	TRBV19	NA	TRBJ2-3	CASSKTAEPYTDTQYF	TGTGCCAGTAGTAAGACAGCAGAGCCCTACACAGATACGCAGTATTTT
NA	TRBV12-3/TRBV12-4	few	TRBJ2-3	CASSLRTEDTQYF	TGTGCCAGCAGTCTGAGGACAGAGGATACGCAGTATTTT
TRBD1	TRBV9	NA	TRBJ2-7	CASSSGTGVREQYF	TGTGCCAGCAGCTCCGGGACAGGGGTAAGAGAGCAGTACTTC
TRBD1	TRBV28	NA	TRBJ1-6	CASRFRGQSSPLHF	TGTGCCAGTAGATTCAGGGGGCAGAGTTCACCCCTCCACTTT
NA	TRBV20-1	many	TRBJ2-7	CSARVPSAWNSYEQYF	TGCAGTGCTAGAGTTCCTTCGGCTTGGAACTCCTACGAGCAGTACTTC
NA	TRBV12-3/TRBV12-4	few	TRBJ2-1	CASSRRGLDVQFF	TGTGCCAGCAGCAGGAGAGGTTTAGATGTGCAGTTCTTC
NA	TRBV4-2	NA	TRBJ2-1	CASSLPGGTAPTAGRYSYNEQFF	TGTGCCAGCAGCCTCCCCGGGGGAACGGCGCCCACGGCCGGGCGGTACTCCTACAATGAGCAGTTCTTC
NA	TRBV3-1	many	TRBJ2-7	CASSKGYEQYF	TGTGCCAGCAGTAAAGGGTACGAGCAGTACTTC
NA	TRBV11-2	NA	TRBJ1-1	CASSIGGGRDAEAFF	TGTGCCAGCAGCATAGGTGGGGGGCGCGACGCTGAAGCTTTCTTT
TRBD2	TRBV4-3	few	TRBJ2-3	CASSQGGGRRLTQYF	TGCGCCAGCAGCCAGGGCGGGGGGCGGCGATTAACGCAGTATTTT
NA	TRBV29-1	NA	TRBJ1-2	CSVEDGGGVSYGYTF	TGCAGCGTTGAAGATGGCGGGGGAGTCAGCTATGGCTACACCTTC
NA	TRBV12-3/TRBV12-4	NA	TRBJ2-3	CASGPDTATDTQYF	TGTGCCAGCGGTCCGGACACCGCCACAGACACGCAGTATTTT
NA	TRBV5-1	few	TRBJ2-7	CASSLAPSSPYEQYF	TGCGCCAGCAGCTTGGCGCCTAGTTCACCCTACGAGCAGTACTTC
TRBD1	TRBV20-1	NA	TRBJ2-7	CSARVWGQGVYEQYF	TGCAGTGCTAGAGTATGGGGACAGGGCGTATACGAGCAGTACTTC
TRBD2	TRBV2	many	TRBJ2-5	CASSIPGTPAQRGTQYF	TGTGCCAGCAGTATCCCCGGAACACCAGCTCAGCGGGGAACCCAGTACTTC
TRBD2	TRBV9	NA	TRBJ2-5	CASSVGGGPQETQYF	TGTGCCAGCAGCGTAGGCGGGGGGCCCCAAGAGACCCAGTACTTC
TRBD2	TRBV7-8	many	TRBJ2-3	CASSLRPSGGLTTDTQYF	TGTGCCAGCAGCTTACGGCCTAGCGGGGGGCTGACCACAGATACGCAGTATTTT
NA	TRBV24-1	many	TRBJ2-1	CATSDKTSRSSYNEQFF	TGTGCCACCAGTGATAAAACTAGCCGTAGCTCCTACAATGAGCAGTTCTTC
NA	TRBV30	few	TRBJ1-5	CAWSLDIGQPQHF	TGTGCCTGGAGTTTGGACATTGGTCAGCCCCAGCATTTT
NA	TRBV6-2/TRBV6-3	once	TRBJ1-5	CASSASGGALTDTQHF	TGTGCCAGCAGTGCTAGCGGGGGGGCCTTAACAGATACGCAGCATTTT
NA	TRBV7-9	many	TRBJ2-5	CASSKLTGKETQYF	TGTGCCAGCAGCAAGTTGACAGGAAAAGAGACCCAGTACTTC
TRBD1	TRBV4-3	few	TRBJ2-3	CASSPSGQGVYSGQYF	TGCGCCAGCAGCCCTTCAGGACAGGGAGTTTATTCTGGGCAGTATTTT
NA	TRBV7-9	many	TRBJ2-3	CASTGSPRDTQYF	TGTGCCAGCACGGGTTCTCCAAGAGATACGCAGTATTTT
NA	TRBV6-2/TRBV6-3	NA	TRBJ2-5	CASTLIWASQETQYF	TGTGCCAGCACCCTCATATGGGCCTCCCAAGAGACCCAGTACTTC
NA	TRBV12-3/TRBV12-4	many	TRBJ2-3	CASSFSSGGGADTQYF	TGTGCCAGCAGTTTTTCTTCTGGGGGCGGCGCAGATACGCAGTATTTT
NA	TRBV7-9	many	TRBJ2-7	CASSLGLLEQYF	TGTGCCAGCAGCTTAGGGCTGCTGGAGCAGTACTTC
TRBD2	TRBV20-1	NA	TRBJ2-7	CSANSLAGGYEQYF	TGCAGTGCTAACTCCTTAGCGGGCGGCTACGAGCAGTACTTC
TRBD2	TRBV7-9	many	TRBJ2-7	CASSTPSGRAAYEQYF	TGTGCCAGCAGCACCCCAAGCGGGAGGGCCGCCTACGAGCAGTACTTC
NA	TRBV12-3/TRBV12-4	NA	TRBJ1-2	CASSPDTYYGYTF	TGTGCCAGCAGCCCCGACACCTACTATGGCTACACCTTC
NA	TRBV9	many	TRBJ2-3	CASSVISPPDTQYF	TGTGCCAGCAGCGTGATAAGCCCCCCAGATACGCAGTATTTT
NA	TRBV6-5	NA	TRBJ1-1	CASSYVAGTEAFF	TGTGCCAGCAGTTACGTGGCGGGAACTGAAGCTTTCTTT
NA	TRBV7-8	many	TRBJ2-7	CASSALVPEQYF	TGTGCCAGCAGCGCACTAGTTCCCGAGCAGTACTTC
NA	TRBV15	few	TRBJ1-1	CATYSGLEAFF	TGTGCCACCTACAGTGGACTTGAGGCTTTCTTT
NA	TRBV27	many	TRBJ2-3	CASSLFLADTQYF	TGTGCCAGCAGTTTATTCTTGGCAGATACGCAGTATTTT
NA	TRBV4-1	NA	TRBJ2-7	CASSQTEGNLEQYF	TGCGCCAGCAGCCAAACGGAAGGAAATCTGGAGCAGTACTTC
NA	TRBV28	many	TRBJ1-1	CASSLAPGPTGEAFF	TGTGCCAGCAGTTTAGCTCCGGGACCAACGGGTGAAGCTTTCTTT
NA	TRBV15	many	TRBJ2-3	CATSPSIWSTDTQYF	TGTGCCACCAGCCCGTCAATTTGGTCCACAGATACGCAGTATTTT
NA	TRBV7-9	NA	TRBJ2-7	CASIIGGTYEQYF	TGTGCCAGCATCATAGGGGGGACCTACGAGCAGTACTTC
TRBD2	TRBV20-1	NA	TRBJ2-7	CSARELAAPYEQYF	TGCAGTGCTAGAGAGCTAGCGGCGCCCTACGAGCAGTACTTC
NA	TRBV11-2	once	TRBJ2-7	CASSSAATGNEQYF	TGTGCCAGCAGCTCAGCCGCAACAGGGAACGAGCAGTACTTC
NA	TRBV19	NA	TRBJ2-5	CASSIPGGETQYF	TGTGCCAGTAGTATTCCCGGGGGCGAGACCCAGTACTTC
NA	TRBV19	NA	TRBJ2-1	CASSIHRENEQFF	TGTGCCAGTAGTATCCACAGGGAAAATGAGCAGTTCTTC
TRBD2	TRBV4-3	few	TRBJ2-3	CASSQVLSGRAIGDTQYF	TGCGCCAGCAGCCAAGTGTTGAGCGGGAGGGCCATTGGAGATACGCAGTATTTT
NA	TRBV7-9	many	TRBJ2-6	CASSPILISGANVLTF	TGTGCCAGCAGCCCCATTCTTATCTCTGGGGCCAACGTCCTGACTTTC
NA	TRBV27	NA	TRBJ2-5	CASSLSGAGLETQYF	TGTGCCAGCAGTTTATCGGGGGCCGGTTTAGAGACCCAGTACTTC
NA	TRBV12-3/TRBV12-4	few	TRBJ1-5	CASSLEGVYSNQPQHF	TGTGCCAGCAGTTTAGAAGGGGTTTATAGCAATCAGCCCCAGCATTTT
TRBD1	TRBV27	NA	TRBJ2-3	CASRAGQGVSSTDTQYF	TGTGCCAGCAGGGCGGGACAGGGGGTTAGTAGCACAGATACGCAGTATTTT
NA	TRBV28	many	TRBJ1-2	CASSPGPSYGYTF	TGTGCCAGCAGCCCCGGACCGAGCTATGGCTACACCTTC
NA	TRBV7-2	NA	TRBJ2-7	CASSLSGARIQSYEQYF	TGTGCCAGCAGCCTCTCAGGGGCCAGAATCCAATCCTACGAGCAGTACTTC